These 29 T cell receptor beta chains came from one sample sequenced in a study of blood T cell repertoires in COVID-19. The repertoire was sequenced with immunoSEQ multiplex PCR; TCRdb's copy has only in-frame clones and lacks some. The sample comprises 95,000 to 150,000 clones, around 86% of which are singletons, and roughly 27% rests with the top ten. Sequencing used peripheral blood. Source of these receptors: a woman over 75 with acute or convalescent COVID-19.

CDR3 residues: CASGVGRVSTEAFF. In DNA form, the CDR3 reads TGTGCCAGCGGAGTGGGCAGGGTGAGCACTGAAGCTTTCTTT. The V call is TRBV7-2, the J call TRBJ1-1, with D perhaps matching TRBD1 (5 bases). Deletions cut 8 bases from V and 4 bases from J, with 17 bases between. CDR3 length: 14 residues. Germline CDR1 and CDR2: SGHTA and FQGNSA. Filled out from reference TRBV7-2 and TRBJ1-1, the complete variable domain reads GAGVSQSPSNKVTEKGKDVELRCDPISGHTALYWYRQSLGQGLEFLIYFQGNSAPDKSGLPSDRFSAERTGGSVSTLTIQRTQQEDSAVYLCASGVGRVSTEAFFGQGTRLTVV.

This clone came up a few times. The chain carries TRBV7-9 and TRBJ2-7, with D possibly being TRBD1 (6 bases). This CDR3 has 15 amino acids. V was shortened by 5 bases and J by 4 bases, with 18 bases between the two germline ends. Germline V gives CDR1 SEHNR, CDR2 FQNEAQ (reference sequence). CDR3 nucleotides: TGTGCCAGCAGCAAAAAACCGGGACACCAATACGAGCAGTACGTC. It is translated as CASSKKPGHQYEQYV.

The rearrangement links TRBV29-1 to TRBJ2-3; D might be TRBD2 (5 bases). Per the germline V gene, CDR1 is SQVTM and CDR2 is ANQGSEA. V dropped 2 bases and J dropped 7 bases, with 10 bases sitting between them. The CDR3 contains 12 residues. The CDR3 nucleotides are TGCAGCGTTGAAAACCGGGAATATACGCAGTATTTT. Encoded protein: CSVENREYTQYF.

This rearrangement joins TRBV19 to TRBJ1-1; 9 bases are a match to TRBD1. Germline V lookup: CDR1 LNHDA, CDR2 SQIVND (reference sequence). The CDR3 totals 16 residues. The V segment lost 3 bases and the J segment 8 bases; nucleotides outside the gene matches: 13. The CDR3 is CASSIYSGQGTPEAFF. The DNA for the CDR3 is TGTGCCAGTAGTATTTATTCGGGACAGGGAACACCGGAAGCTTTCTTT.

The chain employs TRBV7-2 and TRBJ1-5, with 9 bases lining up with TRBD1. With 2 bases clipped from V and 5 bases from J, the junction kept 4 bases outside the gene matches. The CDR3 length is 15 residues. The germline V gene has CDR1 SGHTA and CDR2 FQGNSA. This CDR3 is CASSLMGQGDQPQHF. The CDR3 DNA reads as TGTGCCAGCAGCTTAATGGGACAGGGTGATCAGCCCCAGCATTTT.

This clone appeared a single time. The chain employs TRBV7-2 and TRBJ1-5; D might be TRBD1 (5 bases). The CDR3 has 14 residues. Between the trimmed V and J ends, which lost 5 bases and 7 bases, there was a span of 15 bases. In germline, CDR1 is SGHTA, CDR2 FQGNSA. CDR3 DNA sequence: TGTGCCAGCAGCCGGGGCCAGGGAGGACAGCCCCAGCATTTT. Its protein is CASSRGQGGQPQHF.

This chain joins TRBV4-2 and TRBJ1-2; weak D call: TRBD1 (5 bases). CDR3 length: 16 residues. Trimming shortened V by 1 base and J by 8 bases, and 20 bases separated the two germline ends. From germline, CDR1 is LGHNA and CDR2 YNFKEQ. The CDR3 DNA reads TGTGCCAGCAGCCAAGTTAGCCAGGGAGGGCCTTTAGGCTACACCTTC. This gives the protein CASSQVSQGGPLGYTF.

The J gene is TRBJ1-5, the V gene TRBV24-1; D is possibly TRBD1 (5 bases). Looked up from germline, CDR1 is KGHDR and CDR2 is SFDVKD. The CDR3 is 12 amino acids. V gave up 3 bases and J gave up 10 bases, with 9 bases separating them. The DNA for the CDR3 is TGTGCCACCAGTGATGGACATTCTCCCCAGCATTTT. This encodes CATSDGHSPQHF.

The gene calls are TRBV5-1 and TRBJ2-5; D not resolved. The germline gives CDR1 SGHRS, CDR2 YFSETQ. The ends were cut back, 4 bases at V and 5 bases at J, with 12 bases in the middle. This CDR3 is 13 amino acids long. Written as DNA, the CDR3 is TGCGCCAGCAGCCCGTACCCTCGGGAGACCCAGTACTTC. Translation gives CASSPYPRETQYF.

This clone was observed a handful of times. The chain uses TRBV4-2 and TRBJ1-1, with TRBD1 as a possible D gene (5 bases). Looked up from germline, CDR1 is LGHNA and CDR2 is YNFKEQ. V shed 1 base and J shed 3 bases, with 12 bases lying between them. This CDR3 region has 15 residues. CDR3 amino acids: CASSQGAGGYTEAFF. In DNA form, the CDR3 reads TGTGCCAGCAGCCAAGGGGCGGGGGGGTACACTGAAGCTTTCTTT.

The V and J genes are TRBV3-1 (or the pseudogene TRBV3-2) and TRBJ2-3, with TRBD1 matching 8 bases. V was clipped by 4 bases and J by 5 bases; unmatched bases: 11. In germline, CDR1 is LGHDT, CDR2 YNNKEL (reference sequence). The CDR3 totals 16 residues. CDR3 sequence (DNA): TGTGCCAGCAGCCCCAGGGCCAGGGGGCGAAGAGATACGCAGTATTTT. It specifies CASSPRARGRRDTQYF.

The chain couples TRBV19 to TRBJ2-1; a weak D match, TRBD2 (5 bases). The CDR3 has 11 amino acids. The V end lost 6 bases, the J end lost 12 bases, and 12 bases lay between the germline ends. CDR1 and CDR2 from the germline V gene are LNHDA and SQIVND (reference sequence). The DNA for the CDR3 is TGTGCCAGTAGGGGGAGTCATGGGCAGTTCTTC. Amino acids: CASRGSHGQFF. The whole variable domain, remainder taken from reference TRBV19 and TRBJ2-1, is DGGITQSPKYLFRKEGQNVTLSCEQNLNHDAMYWYRQDPGQGLRLIYYSQIVNDFQKGDIAEGYSVSREKKESFPLTVTSAQKNPTAFYLCASRGSHGQFFGPGTRLTVL.

V and J are TRBV3-1 (or the pseudogene TRBV3-2) and TRBJ1-2, with 12 positions matching TRBD1. V lost 3 bases and J lost 0; bases outside the gene matches: 8. Per the germline V gene, CDR1 is LGHDT and CDR2 is YNNKEL (reference sequence). This CDR3 region has 18 residues. The CDR3 region has the DNA TGTGCCAGCAGCCACCTAGGGACAGGGGGCCTCTCTAACTATGGCTACACCTTC. The encoded protein is CASSHLGTGGLSNYGYTF.

V and J are TRBV4-1 and TRBJ2-5; tentatively, D is TRBD1 (5 bases). Germline CDR1 reads MGHRA; CDR2 reads YSYEKL. The V end was cut by 5 bases, the J end by 1 base, with 8 bases between. The CDR3 is 13 amino acids. For the CDR3, the DNA is TGCGCCAGCAGCAGGGGCCCCCAAGAGACCCAGTACTTC. Amino acids: CASSRGPQETQYF.

The chain uses TRBV28 and TRBJ1-2; 8 positions agree with TRBD1. V lost 6 bases to trimming and J lost 7 bases; unmatched junction nucleotides: 10. This CDR3 is built from 14 residues. Germline V gene data show CDR1 as MDHEN and CDR2 as SYDVKM. The CDR3 coding sequence is TGTGCCAGCAGGGGCGGAGGGACAGGTCCTGGCTACACCTTC. Amino acids: CASRGGGTGPGYTF.

The table lists this clone with a few counts. The chain has TRBV3-1 (or the pseudogene TRBV3-2) and TRBJ1-2; D is uncertain. This CDR3 region has 13 residues. Between the trimmed V and J ends, which lost 1 base and 4 bases, there was a span of 7 bases. Germline V CDR1 and CDR2: LGHDT, YNNKEL (reference sequence). CDR3 bases: TGTGCCAGCAGCCAAGGACGGGGCTATGGCTACACCTTC. Amino acids: CASSQGRGYGYTF.

The rearrangement uses TRBV15 and TRBJ2-5, with D perhaps matching TRBD1 (5 bases). Germline V gene lookup returns CDR1 LNHNV and CDR2 YYDKDF (reference sequence). Trimming cost V 5 bases and J 3 bases, with 13 bases left between them. The CDR3 has 14 residues. This CDR3 is CATSPMVGEETQYF. The DNA for the CDR3 is TGTGCCACCAGCCCCATGGTAGGGGAAGAGACCCAGTACTTC.

V and J are TRBV11-2 and TRBJ2-5; 13 bases agree with TRBD2. The germline CDR1 and CDR2 sequences are SGHAT and FQNNGV. The V segment lost 5 bases and the J segment 4 bases; nucleotides outside the gene matches: 7. The CDR3 is 16 amino acids. The CDR3 here is CASSITSGGALETQYF. CDR3 bases: TGTGCCAGCAGCATTACTAGCGGGGGGGCCCTAGAGACCCAGTACTTC. Full variable domain (remainder filled in from reference TRBV11-2 and TRBJ2-5): EAGVAQSPRYKIIEKRQSVAFWCNPISGHATLYWYQQILGQGPKLLIQFQNNGVVDDSQLPKDRFSAERLKGVDSTLKIQPAKLEDSAVYLCASSITSGGALETQYFGPGTRLLVL.

The V call is TRBV12-5, the J call TRBJ2-2; 7 bases agree with TRBD1. Germline trimming cut 4 bases from V and 3 bases from J; bases unmatched to any gene: 8. Germline V gene lookup returns CDR1 LGHNT and CDR2 FRNRAP. The CDR3 runs to 16 residues. This CDR3 reads CASGWTGQADTGELFF. The CDR3 region has the DNA TGTGCTAGTGGTTGGACTGGACAGGCAGACACCGGGGAGCTGTTTTTT.

This chain links TRBV3-1 (or the pseudogene TRBV3-2) with TRBJ2-3, with 10 bases identical to TRBD2. Germline CDR1 LGHDT, CDR2 YNNKEL (reference sequence). The CDR3 is 14 residues long. The ends lost 0 bases at V and 13 bases at J; junction bases unmatched: 7. The CDR3 here is CASSQDLAGAPKYF. Written as DNA, the CDR3 is TGTGCCAGCAGCCAAGATCTAGCGGGGGCCCCCAAGTATTTT.

This rearrangement joins TRBV6-6 to TRBJ1-5; 7 nucleotides agree with TRBD1. V trimming: 0 bases; J trimming: 7 bases; junction bases outside the gene matches: 9. Germline values: CDR1 MNHNY, CDR2 SVGAGI (reference sequence). This CDR3 has 16 residues. The CDR3: CASSYSNRGPGQPQHF. CDR3 nucleotide sequence: TGTGCCAGCAGTTACTCGAACAGGGGACCGGGGCAGCCCCAGCATTTT.

V gene TRBV9 combines with J gene TRBJ2-3, with TRBD1 matching over 8 bases. CDR3 length: 17 amino acids. Germline V gene lookup returns CDR1 SGDLS and CDR2 YYNGEE. Germline trimming cut 5 bases from V and 4 bases from J; bases unmatched to any gene: 15. CDR3 in amino acids: CASSLTPGQGLPDTQYF. Written as DNA, the CDR3 is TGTGCCAGCAGTCTCACCCCCGGACAGGGCCTTCCAGATACGCAGTATTTT.

The chain links TRBV10-3 to TRBJ1-5, with a weak D call TRBD1 (6 bases). Trimming took 3 bases from V and 9 from J, leaving 24 bases between them. CDR3 length: 17 residues. CDR1 is ENHRY and CDR2 is SYGVKD in the germline V gene. CDR3 protein: CAISETGQLPIMRPQHF. Written as DNA, the CDR3 is TGTGCCATCAGTGAAACAGGACAGCTACCAATAATGCGGCCCCAGCATTTT.

V usage is TRBV6-5 and J usage is TRBJ2-7, with TRBD1 as a possible D gene (6 bases). This CDR3 is 14 amino acids long. The V and J ends lost 2 bases and 1 base respectively, with 9 bases between them. Germline CDR1 and CDR2: MNHEY and SVGAGI. For the CDR3, the DNA is TGTGCCAGCAGTTACGTACAGGGATCCTACGAGCAGTACTTC. This codes for CASSYVQGSYEQYF.

The chain employs TRBV19 and TRBJ1-1; 9 bases map to TRBD1. This CDR3 has 15 amino acids. Germline values: CDR1 LNHDA, CDR2 SQIVND (reference sequence). Trimming took 3 bases from V and 1 from J; bases not matched to a gene: 3. The CDR3 spells CASSMGQGSNTEAFF. The CDR3 DNA is TGTGCCAGTAGTATGGGACAGGGCTCGAACACTGAAGCTTTCTTT. The full variable domain, its missing parts supplied by reference TRBV19 and TRBJ1-1, is DGGITQSPKYLFRKEGQNVTLSCEQNLNHDAMYWYRQDPGQGLRLIYYSQIVNDFQKGDIAEGYSVSREKKESFPLTVTSAQKNPTAFYLCASSMGQGSNTEAFFGQGTRLTVV.

This chain connects TRBV12-3 or TRBV12-4 to TRBJ1-2, with TRBD1 as a possible D gene (5 bases). The CDR3 covers 12 residues. V was cut by 4 bases and J by 8 bases, with 11 bases left in between. The CDR3 is CASSSRQGGYTF. CDR3 sequence (DNA): TGTGCCAGCAGTTCGAGGCAGGGCGGCTACACCTTC.

The CDR3 loop is CASRSPRGGRNQPQHF. The CDR3 DNA reads as TGTGCAAGTCGCTCCCCGCGGGGTGGGCGCAATCAGCCCCAGCATTTT. The chain couples TRBV12-2 to TRBJ1-5. TRBV12-2 is flagged as a pseudogene. The CDR3 has 16 residues.

The CDR3 nucleotides read TGTGCCAGCAAAACTAGCGGGGGGGCCAATGAGCAGTTCTTC. Protein sequence: CASKTSGGANEQFF. This chain joins TRBV7-2 and TRBJ2-1; 13 bases fit TRBD2. This CDR3 spans 14 amino acids. V shed 7 bases and J 6 bases; nucleotides not matched to a gene: 3. The V gene's germline CDR1 is SGHTA and CDR2 FQGNSA. The full variable domain, with the rest looked up from reference TRBV7-2 and TRBJ2-1, is GAGVSQSPSNKVTEKGKDVELRCDPISGHTALYWYRQSLGQGLEFLIYFQGNSAPDKSGLPSDRFSAERTGGSVSTLTIQRTQQEDSAVYLCASKTSGGANEQFFGPGTRLTVL.

The chain couples TRBV7-9 to TRBJ2-5, with a possible D match to TRBD2 (5 bases). Trimming shortened V by 1 base and J by 6 bases, and 15 bases separated the two germline ends. Germline V gene sequence: CDR1 SEHNR, CDR2 FQNEAQ (reference sequence). This CDR3 comprises 15 residues. CDR3 sequence: CASSLELGNLQTQYF. Written as DNA, the CDR3 is TGTGCCAGCAGCTTAGAACTAGGGAATCTTCAGACCCAGTACTTC. The complete variable domain, with remaining parts taken from reference TRBV7-9 and TRBJ2-5, reads DTGVSQNPRHKITKRGQNVTFRCDPISEHNRLYWYRQTLGQGPEFLTYFQNEAQLEKSRLLSDRFSAERPKGSFSTLEIQRTEQGDSAMYLCASSLELGNLQTQYFGPGTRLLVL.